The 6 T cell receptor beta chains in this list originate from one sample, sequenced in a study of blood T cells in healthy people across ages. Combining a sample-barcoded 5' primer with a J-beta primer mix, a second PCR ran for about 7 to 12 cycles. TCRdb re-analysed the 5' RACE reads in MiXCR, keeping a single row per CDR3 protein. Of more than 650,000 distinct CDR3 sequences detected, about 48% appear once; the ten largest clones hold around 40%. Sequences were obtained from blood. Source of these receptors: a man aged 80 or over in good health.

This clonotype was seen many times. The junction departs from the called germline gene at one end, perhaps through a read error. V and J are TRBV10-2 and TRBJ1-2, with D perhaps TRBD1 (5 bases). The germline V gene encodes CDR1 WSHSY and CDR2 SAAADI. CDR3 length: 13 amino acids. Written as DNA, the CDR3 is TGTGCCAGCAGAGAGACAGCTAACTATGGCTACACCTTC. It is translated as CASRETANYGYTF.

In its sample, this clonotype was seen many times. J is TRBJ2-5 and V is TRBV6-5; D gene ambiguous. Germline values: CDR1 MNHEY, CDR2 SVGAGI. This CDR3 spans 11 amino acids. V shed 3 bases and J shed 4 bases, with 3 bases lying between them. The CDR3, as DNA: TGTGCCAGCAGTTATCGAGAGACCCAGTACTTC. Amino acids: CASSYRETQYF.

About this clonotype itself: One end of the junction is discordant with germline, which a read error may explain. V gene TRBV7-2 combines with J gene TRBJ1-6; 8 positions match TRBD1. The CDR3 is 15 residues long. CDR1 and CDR2 (germline): SGHTA, FQGNSA. CDR3 residues: CANSTDRGRNSPLHF. The CDR3 DNA reads as TGTGCCAACAGCACCGACAGGGGCAGGAATTCACCCCTCCACTTT.

V usage is TRBV9 and J usage is TRBJ2-7; 11 positions match TRBD2. The CDR3 loop spans 18 amino acids. The V gene end was trimmed by 0 bases and the J gene end by 3 bases; junction bases not matched to a gene: 11. The germline V gene has CDR1 SGDLS and CDR2 YYNGEE. In DNA form, the CDR3 reads TGTGCCAGCAGCGTAGCCGGAACTAGCGGGAGCATCGGCTACGAGCAGTACTTC. Protein product: CASSVAGTSGSIGYEQYF.

The rearrangement joins TRBV12-3 or TRBV12-4 to TRBJ2-5, with 9 bases aligning to TRBD1. The CDR3 length is 13 residues. V was clipped by 6 bases and J by 4 bases; unmatched bases: 3. The chain's CDR3 is CASSKTGGETQYF. The CDR3 DNA reads TGTGCCAGCAGCAAGACAGGGGGAGAGACCCAGTACTTC.

This sequence joins TRBV12-3 or TRBV12-4 and TRBJ2-7; possible D gene TRBD1, 6 bases. The CDR3 sequence is 17 residues long. Between the trimmed V and J ends, which lost 6 bases and 3 bases, there was a span of 24 bases. The CDR3 protein is CASSEGQRHRGGYEQYF. The DNA for the CDR3 is TGTGCCAGCAGCGAAGGACAGAGACATAGAGGGGGCTACGAGCAGTACTTC.